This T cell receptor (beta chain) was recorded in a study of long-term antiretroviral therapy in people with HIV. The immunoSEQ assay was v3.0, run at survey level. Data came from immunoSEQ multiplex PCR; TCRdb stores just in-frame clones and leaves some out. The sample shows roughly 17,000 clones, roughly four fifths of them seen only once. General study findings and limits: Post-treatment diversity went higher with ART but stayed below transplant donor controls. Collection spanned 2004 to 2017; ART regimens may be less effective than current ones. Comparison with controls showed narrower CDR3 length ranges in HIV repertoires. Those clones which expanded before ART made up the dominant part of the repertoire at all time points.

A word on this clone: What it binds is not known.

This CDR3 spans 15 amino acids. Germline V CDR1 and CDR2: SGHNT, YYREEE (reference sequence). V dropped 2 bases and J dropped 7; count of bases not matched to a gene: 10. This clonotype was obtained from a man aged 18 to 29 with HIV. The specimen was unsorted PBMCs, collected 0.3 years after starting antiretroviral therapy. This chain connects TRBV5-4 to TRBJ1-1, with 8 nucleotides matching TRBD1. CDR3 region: CASSFGRQGLGEAFF. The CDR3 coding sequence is TGTGCCAGCAGCTTTGGCAGACAGGGGCTGGGTGAAGCTTTCTTT.